These T cell receptor beta chains were read from a single sample in a study of T cells in Graves' hyperthyroidism and ophthalmopathy. TCRdb re-called the multiplex PCR reads with MiXCR, one entry per CDR3 protein. This table holds over 200,000 distinct CDR3 sequences, 14% to 15% found once. The sequencing sample was made of blood. These receptors were taken from a woman in her thirties or forties with Graves' hyperthyroidism that later progressed to Graves' ophthalmopathy. Each CDR3 is given with its conserved first and last residue. A D gene is named only where the DNA matches it firmly. Size is omitted from some rows. Given values are once, few, many or a class for expanded clones.

j_gene: TRBJ1-1; abundance: many; d_gene: NA; v_gene: TRBV20-1; CDR3aa: CSASFQNTEAFF; CDR3nt: TGCAGTGCTAGTTTCCAGAACACTGAAGCTTTCTTT
j_gene: TRBJ1-1; abundance: few; d_gene: NA; v_gene: TRBV4-2; CDR3aa: CASSQSRSDTEAFF; CDR3nt: TGTGCCAGCAGCCAGTCACGGAGCGACACTGAAGCTTTCTTT
j_gene: TRBJ1-5; abundance: NA; d_gene: NA; v_gene: TRBV18; CDR3aa: CASSPGYSNQPQHF; CDR3nt: TGTGCCAGCTCACCGGGGTATAGCAATCAGCCCCAGCATTTT
j_gene: TRBJ2-7; abundance: few; d_gene: NA; v_gene: TRBV9; CDR3aa: CASSVGWGTPYEQYF; CDR3nt: TGTGCCAGCAGCGTAGGTTGGGGGACCCCCTACGAGCAGTACTTC
j_gene: TRBJ1-1; abundance: NA; d_gene: NA; v_gene: TRBV20-1; CDR3aa: CSAGRRKNTEAFF; CDR3nt: TGCAGTGCCGGGCGGAGGAAGAACACTGAAGCTTTCTTT
j_gene: TRBJ1-6; abundance: many; d_gene: NA; v_gene: TRBV9; CDR3aa: CASSNGGLESSPLHF; CDR3nt: TGTGCCAGCAGCAATGGGGGGCTTGAGAGTTCACCCCTCCACTTT
j_gene: TRBJ2-1; abundance: many; d_gene: NA; v_gene: TRBV6-1; CDR3aa: CASSVFYNEQFF; CDR3nt: TGTGCCAGCAGTGTCTTTTACAATGAGCAGTTCTTC
j_gene: TRBJ2-1; abundance: many; d_gene: TRBD1; v_gene: TRBV30; CDR3aa: CAWQAGTGGVLVYNEQFF; CDR3nt: TGTGCCTGGCAAGCCGGGACAGGGGGCGTTTTAGTCTACAATGAGCAGTTCTTC
j_gene: TRBJ1-1; abundance: many; d_gene: NA; v_gene: TRBV5-1; CDR3aa: CASSLFGGHTEAFF; CDR3nt: TGCGCCAGCAGCTTGTTTGGGGGACACACTGAAGCTTTCTTT
j_gene: TRBJ1-5; abundance: many; d_gene: TRBD1; v_gene: TRBV2; CDR3aa: CASRQQRTGWGNQPQHF; CDR3nt: TGTGCCAGCAGACAACAACGGACAGGGTGGGGCAATCAGCCCCAGCATTTT
j_gene: TRBJ2-3; abundance: many; d_gene: NA; v_gene: TRBV13; CDR3aa: CASSLGLETDTQYF; CDR3nt: TGTGCCAGCAGCTTAGGTCTTGAAACAGATACGCAGTATTTT
j_gene: TRBJ1-5; abundance: many; d_gene: TRBD1; v_gene: TRBV20-1; CDR3aa: CSASKGAVLASYQPQHF; CDR3nt: TGCAGTGCTAGTAAGGGGGCGGTTTTAGCAAGTTATCAGCCCCAGCATTTT
j_gene: TRBJ2-1; abundance: NA; d_gene: TRBD2; v_gene: TRBV6-1; CDR3aa: CASSPLAGGLNEQFF; CDR3nt: TGTGCCAGCAGCCCACTAGCGGGAGGGCTCAATGAGCAGTTCTTC
j_gene: TRBJ2-1; abundance: many; d_gene: NA; v_gene: TRBV19; CDR3aa: CASSTLLAGSSYNEQFF; CDR3nt: TGTGCCAGTAGTACCCTTTTGGCAGGAAGCTCCTACAATGAGCAGTTCTTC
j_gene: TRBJ1-1; abundance: few; d_gene: TRBD1; v_gene: TRBV4-1; CDR3aa: CASRGQPNTEAFF; CDR3nt: TGCGCCAGCCGGGGACAGCCGAACACTGAAGCTTTCTTT
j_gene: TRBJ2-2; abundance: many; d_gene: NA; v_gene: TRBV18; CDR3aa: CASSPVQGNTGELFF; CDR3nt: TGTGCCAGCTCACCAGTACAGGGAAACACCGGGGAGCTGTTTTTT
j_gene: TRBJ1-3; abundance: many; d_gene: NA; v_gene: TRBV11-2; CDR3aa: CASSSHISSSGNTIYF; CDR3nt: TGTGCCAGCAGCTCGCATATCAGTAGCTCTGGAAACACCATATATTTT
j_gene: TRBJ2-7; abundance: many; d_gene: NA; v_gene: TRBV27; CDR3aa: CASSLSEGEVAYEQYF; CDR3nt: TGTGCCAGCAGTTTATCGGAAGGCGAGGTCGCCTACGAGCAGTACTTC
j_gene: TRBJ2-5; abundance: NA; d_gene: NA; v_gene: TRBV28; CDR3aa: CASNEGLTVQYF; CDR3nt: TGTGCCAGCAACGAGGGCCTCACGGTCCAGTACTTC
j_gene: TRBJ2-2; abundance: many; d_gene: NA; v_gene: TRBV6-1; CDR3aa: CASSEVVAGNTGELFF; CDR3nt: TGTGCCAGCAGTGAAGTAGTGGCGGGCAACACCGGGGAGCTGTTTTTT
j_gene: TRBJ2-1; abundance: many; d_gene: NA; v_gene: TRBV7-9; CDR3aa: CASSPRTGVLRSSYNEQFF; CDR3nt: TGTGCCAGCAGCCCCCGAACGGGGGTTTTACGGAGCTCCTACAATGAGCAGTTCTTC
j_gene: TRBJ2-5; abundance: many; d_gene: TRBD2; v_gene: TRBV24-1; CDR3aa: CATGDSGIQETQYF; CDR3nt: TGTGCCACCGGAGATAGCGGGATCCAAGAGACCCAGTACTTC
j_gene: TRBJ2-1; abundance: NA; d_gene: NA; v_gene: TRBV12-3/TRBV12-4; CDR3aa: CASSTPRQRGFYNEQFF; CDR3nt: TGTGCCAGCAGCACTCCTCGACAACGGGGCTTTTACAATGAGCAGTTCTTC
j_gene: TRBJ1-2; abundance: many; d_gene: NA; v_gene: TRBV28; CDR3aa: CASSLMGTSLSYTF; CDR3nt: TGTGCCAGCAGTTTAATGGGGACATCCCTGAGCTACACCTTC
j_gene: TRBJ2-1; abundance: many; d_gene: TRBD2; v_gene: TRBV12-3/TRBV12-4; CDR3aa: CASSPLAGGLYEQFF; CDR3nt: TGTGCCAGCAGCCCCCTAGCGGGAGGGCTATATGAGCAGTTCTTC
j_gene: TRBJ2-1; abundance: many; d_gene: TRBD2; v_gene: TRBV5-1; CDR3aa: CASKGGSLGNEQFF; CDR3nt: TGCGCCAGTAAGGGCGGGAGCCTTGGGAATGAGCAGTTCTTC
j_gene: TRBJ2-1; abundance: many; d_gene: NA; v_gene: TRBV2; CDR3aa: CASTTGTFYNEQFF; CDR3nt: TGTGCCAGCACTACAGGGACTTTCTACAATGAGCAGTTCTTC
j_gene: TRBJ2-1; abundance: many; d_gene: TRBD1; v_gene: TRBV28; CDR3aa: CASSFIDRGNEQFF; CDR3nt: TGTGCCAGCAGTTTCATCGACAGGGGCAATGAGCAGTTCTTC
j_gene: TRBJ2-7; abundance: many; d_gene: TRBD1; v_gene: TRBV2; CDR3aa: CAIRQGSSYEQYF; CDR3nt: TGTGCCATAAGACAGGGGAGCTCCTACGAGCAGTACTTC
j_gene: TRBJ2-1; abundance: many; d_gene: TRBD2; v_gene: TRBV4-1; CDR3aa: CASSQDVPSGTRNEQFF; CDR3nt: TGCGCCAGCAGCCAAGATGTGCCTAGCGGGACGCGGAATGAGCAGTTCTTC
j_gene: TRBJ2-3; abundance: many; d_gene: TRBD2; v_gene: TRBV27; CDR3aa: CASSGSASGSTDTQYF; CDR3nt: TGTGCCAGCAGTGGGTCGGCTAGCGGGAGCACAGATACGCAGTATTTT
j_gene: TRBJ2-1; abundance: many; d_gene: TRBD1; v_gene: TRBV7-8; CDR3aa: CASSLGRGQGSYNEQFF; CDR3nt: TGTGCCAGCAGCTTAGGTCGAGGACAGGGGTCCTACAATGAGCAGTTCTTC
j_gene: TRBJ2-2; abundance: many; d_gene: NA; v_gene: TRBV29-1; CDR3aa: CSVLSPEAPELFF; CDR3nt: TGCAGCGTCCTATCTCCCGAGGCCCCGGAGCTGTTTTTT
j_gene: TRBJ2-5; abundance: many; d_gene: NA; v_gene: TRBV5-1; CDR3aa: CASRDGGRGVETQYF; CDR3nt: TGCGCCAGCAGGGACGGGGGTCGAGGGGTAGAGACCCAGTACTTC
j_gene: TRBJ2-1; abundance: many; d_gene: TRBD2; v_gene: TRBV28; CDR3aa: CASSLRDPRTSGNEQFF; CDR3nt: TGTGCCAGCAGTTTAAGGGACCCGAGAACTAGCGGCAATGAGCAGTTCTTC
j_gene: TRBJ1-6; abundance: NA; d_gene: NA; v_gene: TRBV10-3; CDR3aa: CAIRRGEDGVSNNSPLHF; CDR3nt: TGTGCCATCAGGCGGGGGGAGGACGGAGTTTCCAACAATTCACCCCTCCACTTT
j_gene: TRBJ2-3; abundance: few; d_gene: TRBD2; v_gene: TRBV12-3/TRBV12-4; CDR3aa: CASSLGGGGTQYF; CDR3nt: TGTGCCAGCAGTTTAGGGGGGGGGGGAACGCAGTATTTT
j_gene: TRBJ2-1; abundance: many; d_gene: NA; v_gene: TRBV30; CDR3aa: CAWSVRLAFSYNEQFF; CDR3nt: TGTGCCTGGAGTGTACGTCTAGCGTTCTCCTACAATGAGCAGTTCTTC
j_gene: TRBJ2-7; abundance: many; d_gene: NA; v_gene: TRBV27; CDR3aa: CASSFGGLLREQYF; CDR3nt: TGTGCCAGCAGTTTTGGAGGGTTACTGCGTGAGCAGTACTTC
j_gene: TRBJ2-7; abundance: many; d_gene: NA; v_gene: TRBV16; CDR3aa: CASSPLSRGISYEQYF; CDR3nt: TGTGCCAGCAGCCCCCTTAGCAGGGGCATCTCCTACGAGCAGTACTTC
j_gene: TRBJ1-1; abundance: many; d_gene: NA; v_gene: TRBV15; CDR3aa: CATSRDRGNTEAFF; CDR3nt: TGTGCCACCAGCAGAGATAGAGGGAACACTGAAGCTTTCTTT
j_gene: TRBJ2-1; abundance: many; d_gene: NA; v_gene: TRBV4-1; CDR3aa: CASSQIRLSRHEQFF; CDR3nt: TGCGCCAGCAGCCAAATCAGACTCTCTAGGCATGAGCAGTTCTTC
j_gene: TRBJ2-3; abundance: many; d_gene: TRBD2; v_gene: TRBV25-1; CDR3aa: CASSSKRYRLAGTDTQYF; CDR3nt: TGTGCCAGCAGTAGTAAAAGATACCGACTAGCGGGAACAGATACGCAGTATTTT
j_gene: TRBJ1-5; abundance: few; d_gene: NA; v_gene: TRBV19; CDR3aa: CASSARAASNQPQHF; CDR3nt: TGTGCCAGTAGTGCCCGGGCAGCAAGCAATCAGCCCCAGCATTTT
j_gene: TRBJ1-5; abundance: many; d_gene: NA; v_gene: TRBV3-1; CDR3aa: CASSHEGQPQHF; CDR3nt: TGTGCCAGCAGCCACGAAGGGCAGCCCCAGCATTTT
j_gene: TRBJ1-4; abundance: NA; d_gene: NA; v_gene: TRBV11-2; CDR3aa: CASSLEGFREKLFF; CDR3nt: TGTGCCAGCAGCTTAGAAGGTTTTCGGGAAAAACTGTTTTTT
j_gene: TRBJ1-5; abundance: many; d_gene: NA; v_gene: TRBV20-1; CDR3aa: CSATSAGGSSNQPQHF; CDR3nt: TGCAGTGCTACTAGTGCGGGCGGATCCAGCAATCAGCCCCAGCATTTT
j_gene: TRBJ2-3; abundance: many; d_gene: NA; v_gene: TRBV6-4; CDR3aa: CASSGSSGSTDTQYF; CDR3nt: TGTGCCAGCAGTGGATCGAGCGGGAGCACAGATACGCAGTATTTT
j_gene: TRBJ2-1; abundance: many; d_gene: TRBD2; v_gene: TRBV20-1; CDR3aa: CSAKPSSGRSYNEQFF; CDR3nt: TGCAGTGCTAAACCATCTAGCGGGAGATCCTACAATGAGCAGTTCTTC
j_gene: TRBJ2-2; abundance: many; d_gene: NA; v_gene: TRBV20-1; CDR3aa: CSARDPTSLNTGELFF; CDR3nt: TGCAGTGCTAGAGATCCCACTAGCTTGAACACCGGGGAGCTGTTTTTT
j_gene: TRBJ2-7; abundance: many; d_gene: NA; v_gene: TRBV27; CDR3aa: CASSLGVLYEQYF; CDR3nt: TGTGCCAGCAGTTTGGGGGTGCTCTACGAGCAGTACTTC
j_gene: TRBJ2-1; abundance: many; d_gene: TRBD2; v_gene: TRBV18; CDR3aa: CASSPPISGSPIRNEQFF; CDR3nt: TGTGCCAGCTCACCTCCGATTAGCGGGAGTCCTATTAGGAATGAGCAGTTCTTC
j_gene: TRBJ2-2; abundance: many; d_gene: NA; v_gene: TRBV28; CDR3aa: CASSLGREHTGELFF; CDR3nt: TGTGCCAGCAGTTTGGGCAGGGAACACACCGGGGAGCTGTTTTTT
j_gene: TRBJ2-3; abundance: many; d_gene: NA; v_gene: TRBV6-1; CDR3aa: CASSERAGNRDTQYF; CDR3nt: TGTGCCAGCAGTGAACGGGCAGGGAATAGGGATACGCAGTATTTT
j_gene: TRBJ2-7; abundance: many; d_gene: TRBD1; v_gene: TRBV5-1; CDR3aa: CASSNPDRAEQYF; CDR3nt: TGCGCCAGCAGTAACCCGGACAGGGCCGAGCAGTACTTC